A single sample gave rise to the 2 T cell receptor beta chains below, sequenced in a study of T cell repertoires in cytomegalovirus infection. TCRdb processed the reads anew with MiXCR; each CDR3 protein has one entry. The sample comprises 85,000 to 130,000 distinct CDR3 sequences, less than 25% of which are singletons, and about 39% rests with the top ten. The sample taken for sequencing was CD8+ T cells from PBMCs. Receptors originate from a human donor in good health (CMV status not recorded). Some clones in this sample may be carry-over from other donors' samples.

Ten or more counts support this clonotype. This rearrangement joins TRBV12-3 or TRBV12-4 to TRBJ2-5; TRBD1 matches at 8 bases. V lost 11 bases, J lost 3 bases, and 8 bases stayed unmatched. This CDR3 region has 13 residues. The CDR3 loop is CAVKQGVEETQYF. The CDR3 DNA reads as TGTGCCGTCAAACAGGGGGTAGAAGAGACCCAGTACTTC.

This clonotype was seen ten or more times. The chain recombines TRBV7-2 with TRBJ2-2; 11 bases are a match to TRBD2. The V gene end was trimmed by 1 base and the J gene end by 5 bases; junction bases not matched to a gene: 9. This CDR3 spans 18 amino acids. Germline values: CDR1 SGHTA, CDR2 FQGNSA. This CDR3 reads CASSLELAGVWGTGELFF. In DNA, the CDR3 is TGTGCCAGCAGCTTAGAACTAGCGGGAGTTTGGGGAACCGGGGAGCTGTTTTTT.